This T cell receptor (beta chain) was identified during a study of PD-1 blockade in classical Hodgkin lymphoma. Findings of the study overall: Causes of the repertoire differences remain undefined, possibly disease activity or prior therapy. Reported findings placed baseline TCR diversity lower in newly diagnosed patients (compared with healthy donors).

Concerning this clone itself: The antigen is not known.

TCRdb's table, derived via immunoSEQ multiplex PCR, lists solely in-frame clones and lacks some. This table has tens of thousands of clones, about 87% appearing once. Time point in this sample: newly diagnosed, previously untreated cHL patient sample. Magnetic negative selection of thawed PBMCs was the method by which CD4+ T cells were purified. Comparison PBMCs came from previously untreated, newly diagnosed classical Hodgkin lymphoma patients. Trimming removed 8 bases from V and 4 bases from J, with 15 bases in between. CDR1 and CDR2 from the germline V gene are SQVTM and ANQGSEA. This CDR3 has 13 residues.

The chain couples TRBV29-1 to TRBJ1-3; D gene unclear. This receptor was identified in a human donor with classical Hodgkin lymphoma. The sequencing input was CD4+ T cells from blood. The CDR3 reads CSTSSEGGNTIYF. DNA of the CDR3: TGCAGCACCAGTTCCGAGGGAGGAAACACCATATATTTT.